The TCR beta chain described here comes from a study of monozygotic twins with inflammatory bowel disease. On this clonotype: The antigen remains unidentified.

Study-wide results and limits: No detectable difference in repertoire similarity separated concordant from discordant twins, possibly as a result of limited power.

Two nested PCRs, run for roughly 17 and 9 cycles, were applied to TCRalpha and TCRbeta cDNA. TCRdb reprocessed the 5' RACE reads; each CDR3 protein has one entry and no DNA is given. This listing includes around 400,000 distinct CDR3 sequences. Sample: blood. The TCR comes from a human donor with ulcerative colitis or Crohn's disease, or a healthy co-twin of an affected twin (not recorded which).

The chain's CDR3 is CASNLGGISEAFF. V gene TRBV5-5 combines with J gene TRBJ1-1; TCRdb names TRBD1, which stays unverified in the absence of DNA. Germline V gene sequence: CDR1 SGHKS, CDR2 YYEKEE (reference sequence). CDR3 length equals 13 residues.